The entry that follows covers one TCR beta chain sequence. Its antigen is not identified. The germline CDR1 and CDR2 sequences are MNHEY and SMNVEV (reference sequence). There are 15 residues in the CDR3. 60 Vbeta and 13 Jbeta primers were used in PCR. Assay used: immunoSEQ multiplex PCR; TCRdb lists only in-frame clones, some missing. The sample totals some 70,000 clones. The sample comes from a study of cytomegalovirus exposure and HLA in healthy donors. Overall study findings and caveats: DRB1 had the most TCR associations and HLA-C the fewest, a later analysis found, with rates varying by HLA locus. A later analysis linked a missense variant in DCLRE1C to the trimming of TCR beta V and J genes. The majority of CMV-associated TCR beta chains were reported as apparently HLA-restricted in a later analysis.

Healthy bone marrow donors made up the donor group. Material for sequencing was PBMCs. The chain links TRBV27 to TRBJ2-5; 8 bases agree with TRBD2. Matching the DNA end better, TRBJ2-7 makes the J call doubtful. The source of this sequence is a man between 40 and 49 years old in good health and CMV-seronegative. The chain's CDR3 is CASSSLAGLPYEQYF. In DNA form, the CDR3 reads TGTGCCAGCAGTTCATTAGCGGGGTTACCCTACGAGCAGTACTTC.